These 17 T cell receptor beta chains share one sample of origin, sequenced in a study of cytomegalovirus exposure and HLA in healthy donors. Vbeta (60) and Jbeta (13) primers were used in the PCR. TCRdb keeps only in-frame clones here, not all; method: immunoSEQ multiplex PCR. Of 190,000 or so clones listed, 75% to 85% are singletons. The sequenced sample was PBMCs. These receptors all come from a boy between 10 and 17 years old in good health and CMV-seronegative.

This chain joins TRBV9 and TRBJ2-7, with 10 bases matching TRBD1. V lost 4 bases and J lost 3; bases outside the gene matches: 7. The CDR3 totals 15 residues. Per germline, CDR1 SGDLS and CDR2 YYNGEE. The CDR3 nucleotides are TGTGCCAGCAGCCCAGGACAGGGGGGAGTCTACGAGCAGTACTTC. Amino acid sequence: CASSPGQGGVYEQYF.

The CDR3 DNA reads TGTGCCAGCAGCGTGGGAGTAAGAGGCTACACCTTC. It specifies CASSVGVRGYTF. The chain joins TRBV9 to TRBJ1-2, with no clear D. V gave up 2 bases and J gave up 8 bases, with 10 bases separating them. CDR3 length: 12 amino acids. Per the germline V gene, CDR1 is SGDLS and CDR2 is YYNGEE.

This chain joins TRBV5-6 and TRBJ2-1; 12 bases align to TRBD2. This CDR3 region has 14 residues. CDR1 is SGHDT, CDR2 YYEEEE, per germline. Trimming cost V 4 bases and J 7 bases; bases outside gene matches: 3. The CDR3 reads CASSAGLAGNEQFF. The DNA for the CDR3 is TGTGCCAGCAGCGCGGGACTAGCGGGTAATGAGCAGTTCTTC.

This clone came up a few times. In DNA, the CDR3 is TGTGCCAGCAGCGTGGGTCTAGGCGGCCTATACGAGGACTACGAGCAGTACTTC. Amino acids: CASSVGLGGLYEDYEQYF. V is TRBV9 and J is TRBJ2-7; D is undetermined. Per germline, CDR1 SGDLS and CDR2 YYNGEE. V lost 2 bases, J lost 3 bases, and 24 bases lay in between. CDR3 length equals 18 residues.

The CDR3 loop reads CASRAGTGSYGYTF. The CDR3 DNA reads TGTGCCAGCAGGGCCGGGACAGGTTCCTATGGCTACACCTTC. This sequence joins TRBV2 and TRBJ1-2, with 8 positions matching TRBD1. Germline values: CDR1 SNHLY, CDR2 FYNNEI. The length of the CDR3 is 14 residues. Losses at the gene ends were 6 bases for V and 4 bases for J; bases not matched to a gene: 7. Using reference TRBV2 and TRBJ1-2 for the parts outside the CDR3, the full variable domain is EPEVTQTPSHQVTQMGQEVILRCVPISNHLYFYWYRQILGQKVEFLVSFYNNEISEKSEIFDDQFSVERPDGSNFTLKIRSTKLEDSAMYFCASRAGTGSYGYTFGSGTRLTVV.

This clone occurred a few times. This sequence joins TRBV5-4 and TRBJ2-1; D is unresolved. The germline V gene has CDR1 SGHNT and CDR2 YYREEE (reference sequence). Trimming took off 0 bases at V and 2 bases at J, with 9 bases between the two ends. The CDR3 extends over 15 amino acids. CDR3 in DNA: TGTGCCAGCAGCTTGGGCGTCTCCCCCTACAATGAGCAGTTCTTC. Residues: CASSLGVSPYNEQFF. Variable domain in full (rest from reference TRBV5-4 and TRBJ2-1): ETGVTQSPTHLIKTRGQQVTLRCSSQSGHNTVSWYQQALGQGPQFIFQYYREEENGRGNFPPRFSGLQFPNYSSELNVNALELDDSALYLCASSLGVSPYNEQFFGPGTRLTVL.

The gene calls are TRBV5-1 and TRBJ1-1, with a weak D call TRBD1 (6 bases). V was clipped by 3 bases and J by 1 base, with 19 bases between them. CDR3 length: 17 residues. Germline V gives CDR1 SGHRS, CDR2 YFSETQ. The CDR3 reads CASSYGGGGRKNTEAFF. CDR3 in DNA: TGCGCCAGCAGCTACGGGGGGGGCGGCCGCAAGAACACTGAAGCTTTCTTT. The full variable domain, completed using reference TRBV5-1 and TRBJ1-1, is KAGVTQTPRYLIKTRGQQVTLSCSPISGHRSVSWYQQTPGQGLQFLFEYFSETQRNKGNFPGRFSGRQFSNSRSEMNVSTLELGDSALYLCASSYGGGGRKNTEAFFGQGTRLTVV.

Comment on this clone: Other DNA sequences in this sample translate to the same CDR3. The rearrangement joins TRBV19 to TRBJ1-1; 7 bases are a match to TRBD1. The V gene end was trimmed by 5 bases and the J gene end by 4 bases; junction bases not matched to a gene: 10. This CDR3 contains 15 residues. Germline CDR1 reads LNHDA; CDR2 reads SQIVND (reference sequence). The CDR3 reads CASSPRQGAGTEAFF. The CDR3 DNA is TGTGCCAGTAGTCCCCGACAGGGTGCGGGCACTGAAGCTTTCTTT.

This sequence joins TRBV9 and TRBJ2-7; 7 bases map to TRBD2. The CDR3 spans 15 residues. J was trimmed by 2 bases and V by 4 bases; bases with no gene match: 9. The germline V gene encodes CDR1 SGDLS and CDR2 YYNGEE. The CDR3 here is CASSPLGGDPYEQYF. CDR3 DNA sequence: TGTGCCAGCAGCCCCTTGGGAGGGGACCCCTACGAGCAGTACTTC.

This clone occurred a few times. The chain employs TRBV30 and TRBJ2-2, with 9 bases aligning to TRBD2. The germline V gene encodes CDR1 GTSNPN and CDR2 SVGIG (reference sequence). V lost 3 bases, J lost 7 bases, and 3 bases stayed unmatched. The CDR3 totals 13 residues. CDR3 nucleotide sequence: TGTGCCTGGAGCCAGCGGGAGGTCGGGGAGCTGTTTTTT. Its translation is CAWSQREVGELFF.

V is TRBV6-5 and J is TRBJ1-1, with a tentative D call TRBD1 (5 bases). CDR1 MNHEY and CDR2 SVGAGI come from the germline V gene. V lost 5 bases to trimming and J lost 8 bases, with 12 bases between them. The length of the CDR3 is 12 residues. The CDR3 spells CASSPQGTEAFF. CDR3 bases: TGTGCCAGCAGTCCTCAGGGAACCGAAGCTTTCTTT.

The chain joins TRBV6-5 to TRBJ1-5, with D possibly being TRBD1 (6 bases). V was trimmed by 5 bases and J by 3 bases, leaving 14 bases between them. The germline CDR1 and CDR2 sequences are MNHEY and SVGAGI. This CDR3 has 15 residues. CDR3 nucleotides: TGTGCCAGCAGTGTGGACAGACGGGTCAATCAGCCCCAGCATTTT. Its protein product is CASSVDRRVNQPQHF.

The chain uses TRBV7-9 and TRBJ1-1; D is perhaps TRBD1 (5 bases). The CDR3 consists of 14 residues. V gave up 0 bases and J gave up 4 bases, with 9 bases separating them. Looked up from germline, CDR1 is SEHNR and CDR2 is FQNEAQ (reference sequence). The CDR3 here is CASSLAGRSTEAFF. The CDR3 DNA reads TGTGCCAGCAGCTTAGCGGGGCGGAGCACTGAAGCTTTCTTT.

This clone was recorded a few times. The gene calls are TRBV6-5 and TRBJ1-5; D remains ambiguous. The ends were cut back, 6 bases at V and 1 base at J, with 10 bases in the middle. CDR3 length: 14 amino acids. Germline-derived CDR1 and CDR2 are MNHEY and SVGAGI. The CDR3 bases are TGTGCCAGCAGCCCATGGGAGAGCAATCAGCCCCAGCATTTT. As protein: CASSPWESNQPQHF.

The J gene is TRBJ1-2, the V gene TRBV5-4; perhaps TRBD1 as D (6 bases). The CDR3 is made up of 14 amino acids. V lost 2 bases, J lost 2 bases, and 10 bases lay in between. CDR1 is SGHNT, CDR2 YYREEE, per germline (reference sequence). The CDR3 spells CASSFSGQNYGYTF. The CDR3 region has the DNA TGTGCCAGCAGCTTCTCAGGACAGAACTATGGCTACACCTTC.

This clone has only one observation. The chain joins TRBV11-2 to TRBJ2-2; D remains ambiguous. Germline CDR1 SGHAT, CDR2 FQNNGV. The CDR3 contains 13 residues. Trimming removed 3 bases at V and 3 bases at J, with 5 bases between. This CDR3 reads CASSFTYTGELFF. CDR3 DNA: TGTGCCAGCAGCTTTACATACACCGGGGAGCTGTTTTTT.

The sample holds a few counts of this clone. The V gene is TRBV5-1, the J gene TRBJ2-7; perhaps TRBD2 as D (6 bases). Trimming took 0 bases from V and 2 from J, leaving 9 bases between them. Germline V gene data show CDR1 as SGHRS and CDR2 as YFSETQ. The CDR3 length is 14 residues. CDR3 region: CASSLGGVTYEQYF. The CDR3 DNA follows: TGCGCCAGCAGCTTGGGCGGGGTTACCTACGAGCAGTACTTC.